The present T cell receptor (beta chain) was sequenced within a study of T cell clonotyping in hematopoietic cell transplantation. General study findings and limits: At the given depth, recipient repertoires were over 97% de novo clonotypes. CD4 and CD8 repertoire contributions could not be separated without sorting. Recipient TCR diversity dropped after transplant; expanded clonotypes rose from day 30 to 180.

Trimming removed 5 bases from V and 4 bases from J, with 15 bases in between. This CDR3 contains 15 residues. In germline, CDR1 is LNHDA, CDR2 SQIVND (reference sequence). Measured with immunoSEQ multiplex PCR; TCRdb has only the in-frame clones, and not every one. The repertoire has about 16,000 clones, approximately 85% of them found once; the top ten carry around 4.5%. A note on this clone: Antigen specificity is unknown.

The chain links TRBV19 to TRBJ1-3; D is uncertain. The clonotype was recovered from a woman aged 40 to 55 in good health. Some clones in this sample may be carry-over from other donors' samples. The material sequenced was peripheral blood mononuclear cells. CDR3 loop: CASSLDATSGNTIYF. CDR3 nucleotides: TGTGCCAGTAGTTTGGACGCTACTTCGGGAAACACCATATATTTT.